The rows below give T cell receptor beta chains drawn from one sample of a study of identical twins. TCRdb passed the 5' RACE reads through MiXCR, listing each CDR3 protein once. The sample carries fewer than 550,000 distinct CDR3 sequences, 15% recorded once. Separately, the same data were catalogued under a study of yellow fever vaccine responses in identical twins.

The sequenced material came from CD4+ T cells sorted from blood. The receptor set was obtained from a young woman in good health. The CDR3 runs from the conserved cysteine through the conserved F or W. Fields, in order: J gene, D gene, V gene, clone size, CDR3 protein, CDR3 DNA. D genes are given only for firm matches. Clone size is shown for a subset of rows, as once, few, many or a class of expanded clone.

j_gene: TRBJ2-3
d_gene: NA
v_gene: TRBV16
abundance: few
CDR3aa: CASSPQSGATDTQYF
CDR3nt: TGTGCCAGCAGCCCCCAGTCGGGGGCCACAGATACGCAGTATTTT

j_gene: TRBJ2-1
d_gene: NA
v_gene: TRBV7-8
abundance: few
CDR3aa: CASSLTAIPNEQFF
CDR3nt: TGTGCCAGCAGCTTAACTGCCATCCCCAATGAGCAGTTCTTC

j_gene: TRBJ2-3
d_gene: NA
v_gene: TRBV5-5
abundance: NA
CDR3aa: CASSLRGAGDTQYF
CDR3nt: TGTGCCAGCAGCTTACGGGGCGCGGGAGATACGCAGTATTTT

j_gene: TRBJ2-7
d_gene: NA
v_gene: TRBV12-3/TRBV12-4
abundance: few
CDR3aa: CASSSPGSGTGEQYF
CDR3nt: TGTGCCAGCAGTTCGCCGGGATCGGGGACGGGCGAGCAGTACTTC

j_gene: TRBJ1-2
d_gene: NA
v_gene: TRBV5-6
abundance: once
CDR3aa: CASSLMFRDGYTF
CDR3nt: TGTGCCAGCAGCTTAATGTTTCGGGATGGCTACACCTTC

j_gene: TRBJ2-2
d_gene: NA
v_gene: TRBV7-9
abundance: NA
CDR3aa: CASSTTLRAGELFF
CDR3nt: TGTGCCAGCAGCACAACCTTAAGGGCCGGGGAGCTGTTTTTT

j_gene: TRBJ2-5
d_gene: TRBD1
v_gene: TRBV3-1
abundance: few
CDR3aa: CASSQRGLQETQYF
CDR3nt: TGTGCCAGCAGCCAAAGGGGGCTCCAAGAGACCCAGTACTTC

j_gene: TRBJ2-1
d_gene: NA
v_gene: TRBV12-3/TRBV12-4
abundance: many
CDR3aa: CASSLSASITPGQFF
CDR3nt: TGTGCCAGCAGTTTGTCGGCAAGTATAACCCCTGGACAGTTCTTC

j_gene: TRBJ2-7
d_gene: TRBD1
v_gene: TRBV7-9
abundance: few
CDR3aa: CASSFPSRTGGYEQYF
CDR3nt: TGTGCCAGCAGCTTCCCCAGCCGGACAGGGGGTTACGAGCAGTACTTC

j_gene: TRBJ2-3
d_gene: TRBD2
v_gene: TRBV20-1
abundance: NA
CDR3aa: CSALTSGATDTQYF
CDR3nt: TGCAGTGCTCTAACTAGCGGGGCGACAGATACGCAGTATTTT

j_gene: TRBJ2-3
d_gene: NA
v_gene: TRBV11-2
abundance: NA
CDR3aa: CASSRQATDTQYF
CDR3nt: TGTGCCAGCAGTAGACAGGCCACAGATACGCAGTATTTT

j_gene: TRBJ1-4
d_gene: TRBD1
v_gene: TRBV20-1
abundance: many
CDR3aa: CSARTGANEKLFF
CDR3nt: TGCAGTGCTAGAACAGGGGCTAATGAAAAACTGTTTTTT

j_gene: TRBJ2-4
d_gene: NA
v_gene: TRBV4-1
abundance: NA
CDR3aa: CASSLVEDPKNIQYF
CDR3nt: TGCGCCAGCAGCTTGGTCGAGGACCCCAAAAACATTCAGTACTTC

j_gene: TRBJ2-1
d_gene: NA
v_gene: TRBV2
abundance: NA
CDR3aa: CASSERQSSYNEQFF
CDR3nt: TGTGCCAGCAGTGAGCGTCAGAGCTCCTACAATGAGCAGTTCTTC

j_gene: TRBJ2-2
d_gene: NA
v_gene: TRBV5-1
abundance: NA
CDR3aa: CASAEQGGTGELFF
CDR3nt: TGCGCCAGCGCCGAGCAGGGAGGTACCGGGGAGCTGTTTTTT

j_gene: TRBJ1-1
d_gene: NA
v_gene: TRBV28
abundance: few
CDR3aa: CASSSQPGGTEAFF
CDR3nt: TGTGCCAGCAGTTCTCAGCCGGGAGGAACTGAAGCTTTCTTT

j_gene: TRBJ2-3
d_gene: NA
v_gene: TRBV6-5
abundance: NA
CDR3aa: CASSYRLDSTDTQYF
CDR3nt: TGTGCCAGCAGTTACCGCCTAGATAGCACAGATACGCAGTATTTT

j_gene: TRBJ1-4
d_gene: NA
v_gene: TRBV4-2
abundance: NA
CDR3aa: CASSQRTETPLEKLFF
CDR3nt: TGTGCCAGCAGCCAAAGGACCGAGACCCCCCTCGAAAAACTGTTTTTT

j_gene: TRBJ2-1
d_gene: TRBD2
v_gene: TRBV2
abundance: NA
CDR3aa: CASSPAFSGTSAYNEQFF
CDR3nt: TGTGCCAGCAGTCCAGCCTTCTCCGGGACTAGTGCCTACAATGAGCAGTTCTTC

j_gene: TRBJ2-5
d_gene: NA
v_gene: TRBV6-1
abundance: NA
CDR3aa: CASRRLAQETQYF
CDR3nt: TGTGCCAGCAGACGATTAGCGCAAGAGACCCAGTACTTC

j_gene: TRBJ2-1
d_gene: TRBD2
v_gene: TRBV29-1
abundance: NA
CDR3aa: CSAQGTSGRSSYNEQFF
CDR3nt: TGCAGCGCCCAAGGGACTAGCGGGAGGAGCTCCTACAATGAGCAGTTCTTC

j_gene: TRBJ1-1
d_gene: TRBD1
v_gene: TRBV4-2
abundance: NA
CDR3aa: CASSQTQGSVGEAFF
CDR3nt: TGTGCCAGCAGCCAAACACAGGGGTCCGTCGGTGAAGCTTTCTTT

j_gene: TRBJ2-1
d_gene: NA
v_gene: TRBV5-1
abundance: few
CDR3aa: CASSLEAGEQFF
CDR3nt: TGCGCCAGCAGCTTGGAAGCGGGTGAGCAGTTCTTC

j_gene: TRBJ1-1
d_gene: NA
v_gene: TRBV7-2
abundance: few
CDR3aa: CASSLLRRGSAFF
CDR3nt: TGTGCCAGCAGCTTACTCCGGAGGGGGTCGGCTTTCTTT

j_gene: TRBJ1-6
d_gene: NA
v_gene: TRBV12-3/TRBV12-4
abundance: NA
CDR3aa: CASSLVGGDSSLPLHF
CDR3nt: TGTGCCAGCAGTTTAGTGGGAGGGGACTCAAGCCTACCCCTCCACTTT

j_gene: TRBJ2-2
d_gene: NA
v_gene: TRBV7-2
abundance: few
CDR3aa: CASSPQTSLLGGGELFF
CDR3nt: TGTGCCAGCAGCCCTCAGACTAGTCTCCTCGGGGGCGGGGAGCTGTTTTTT

j_gene: TRBJ2-3
d_gene: TRBD2
v_gene: TRBV5-1
abundance: many
CDR3aa: CASTIGLDQSTDTQYF
CDR3nt: TGCGCCAGCACCATCGGACTAGACCAAAGCACAGATACGCAGTATTTT

j_gene: TRBJ2-1
d_gene: NA
v_gene: TRBV7-8
abundance: NA
CDR3aa: CASSTLAGHEQFF
CDR3nt: TGTGCCAGCAGCACCCTTGCGGGCCATGAGCAGTTCTTC

j_gene: TRBJ2-7
d_gene: NA
v_gene: TRBV29-1
abundance: few
CDR3aa: CSASQGSYEQYF
CDR3nt: TGCAGCGCTTCCCAGGGGTCCTACGAGCAGTACTTC

j_gene: TRBJ2-3
d_gene: NA
v_gene: TRBV7-7
abundance: few
CDR3aa: CASSGLGTDTQYF
CDR3nt: TGTGCCAGCAGCGGGTTAGGCACAGATACGCAGTATTTT

j_gene: TRBJ2-7
d_gene: NA
v_gene: TRBV28
abundance: NA
CDR3aa: CASSLGASGTYEQYF
CDR3nt: TGTGCCAGCAGTTTAGGGGCAAGTGGAACCTACGAGCAGTACTTC

j_gene: TRBJ1-1
d_gene: TRBD1
v_gene: TRBV2
abundance: few
CDR3aa: CASIKGTGGTEAFF
CDR3nt: TGTGCCAGCATTAAGGGGACAGGGGGAACTGAAGCTTTCTTT

j_gene: TRBJ2-7
d_gene: TRBD1
v_gene: TRBV6-5
abundance: many
CDR3aa: CASKQGPYEQYF
CDR3nt: TGTGCCAGCAAACAGGGGCCCTACGAGCAGTACTTC

j_gene: TRBJ2-3
d_gene: TRBD2
v_gene: TRBV28
abundance: few
CDR3aa: CASSRSAGGPKNTQYF
CDR3nt: TGTGCCAGCAGCCGATCAGCGGGAGGGCCGAAAAATACGCAGTATTTT

j_gene: TRBJ2-2
d_gene: NA
v_gene: TRBV7-2
abundance: NA
CDR3aa: CASSSRQGGTGELFF
CDR3nt: TGTGCCAGCAGCTCCCGACAGGGAGGCACCGGGGAGCTGTTTTTT

j_gene: TRBJ1-4
d_gene: NA
v_gene: TRBV20-1
abundance: NA
CDR3aa: CSAKGLMEEKLFF
CDR3nt: TGCAGTGCAAAGGGGCTCATGGAGGAAAAACTGTTTTTT

j_gene: TRBJ2-4
d_gene: NA
v_gene: TRBV6-2/TRBV6-3
abundance: NA
CDR3aa: CASSPELPAKNIQYF
CDR3nt: TGTGCCAGCAGCCCAGAATTACCGGCCAAAAACATTCAGTACTTC

j_gene: TRBJ2-1
d_gene: TRBD2
v_gene: TRBV7-9
abundance: NA
CDR3aa: CASSQTSGGFNEQFF
CDR3nt: TGTGCCAGCAGCCAGACTAGCGGGGGATTCAATGAGCAGTTCTTC

j_gene: TRBJ1-5
d_gene: NA
v_gene: TRBV7-2
abundance: few
CDR3aa: CASSLGRGGSGNQPQHF
CDR3nt: TGTGCCAGCAGCTTAGGAAGGGGAGGGTCGGGCAATCAGCCCCAGCATTTT

j_gene: TRBJ1-2
d_gene: NA
v_gene: TRBV29-1
abundance: NA
CDR3aa: CSVQTGSVYGYTF
CDR3nt: TGCAGCGTCCAAACAGGGTCGGTCTATGGCTACACCTTC

j_gene: TRBJ2-1
d_gene: NA
v_gene: TRBV5-1
abundance: few
CDR3aa: CASSGNRVGDEQFF
CDR3nt: TGCGCCAGCAGCGGAAACAGGGTCGGGGATGAGCAGTTCTTC

j_gene: TRBJ2-3
d_gene: NA
v_gene: TRBV29-1
abundance: NA
CDR3aa: CSVGTPPWQTSTDTQYF
CDR3nt: TGCAGCGTTGGCACCCCCCCTTGGCAAACGAGCACAGATACGCAGTATTTT

j_gene: TRBJ2-2
d_gene: NA
v_gene: TRBV7-9
abundance: NA
CDR3aa: CASTAEVNTGELFF
CDR3nt: TGTGCCAGCACCGCGGAAGTGAACACCGGGGAGCTGTTTTTT

j_gene: TRBJ2-1
d_gene: TRBD2
v_gene: TRBV20-1
abundance: NA
CDR3aa: CSARVWSGTSGSLNEQFF
CDR3nt: TGCAGTGCTAGAGTATGGTCCGGGACTAGTGGAAGTTTGAATGAGCAGTTCTTC

j_gene: TRBJ1-2
d_gene: NA
v_gene: TRBV12-3/TRBV12-4
abundance: NA
CDR3aa: CASRPGGYNYGYTF
CDR3nt: TGTGCCAGCAGACCAGGCGGATACAACTATGGCTACACCTTC

j_gene: TRBJ2-1
d_gene: NA
v_gene: TRBV10-3
abundance: few
CDR3aa: CAISETNSYNEQFF
CDR3nt: TGTGCCATCAGTGAAACTAACTCCTACAATGAGCAGTTCTTC

j_gene: TRBJ2-7
d_gene: TRBD1
v_gene: TRBV20-1
abundance: few
CDR3aa: CSAKRDRGYIQQYF
CDR3nt: TGCAGTGCTAAAAGGGACAGGGGTTATATCCAGCAGTACTTC

j_gene: TRBJ2-5
d_gene: NA
v_gene: TRBV20-1
abundance: NA
CDR3aa: CSAPDTGSETQYF
CDR3nt: TGCAGTGCCCCCGACACAGGGTCGGAGACCCAGTACTTC

j_gene: TRBJ2-1
d_gene: TRBD2
v_gene: TRBV18
abundance: NA
CDR3aa: CASSPINGLAGSNEQFF
CDR3nt: TGTGCCAGCTCACCTATCAACGGACTAGCGGGTTCCAATGAGCAGTTCTTC

j_gene: TRBJ1-5
d_gene: TRBD1
v_gene: TRBV10-3
abundance: few
CDR3aa: CAISEGRGGAGQPQHF
CDR3nt: TGTGCCATCAGTGAGGGGAGAGGGGGCGCGGGTCAGCCCCAGCATTTT

j_gene: TRBJ2-1
d_gene: TRBD2
v_gene: TRBV20-1
abundance: few
CDR3aa: CSAQGLAGVGWNEQFF
CDR3nt: TGCAGTGCCCAGGGACTAGCGGGAGTCGGGTGGAATGAGCAGTTCTTC

j_gene: TRBJ2-3
d_gene: NA
v_gene: TRBV12-3/TRBV12-4
abundance: few
CDR3aa: CASSSAGTDTQYF
CDR3nt: TGTGCCAGCAGTTCGGCTGGCACAGATACGCAGTATTTT